The clone carrying this T cell receptor beta chain was detected only a few times. The antigen remains undetermined. This specimen comes from a study of cytomegalovirus exposure and HLA in healthy donors. Study-level results: Later genetic work tied a missense DCLRE1C variant to beta-chain V and J trimming. Reportedly, TCR beta sequences accurately predicted HLA-A and HLA-B alleles in most subjects.

In the PCR, 60 Vbeta and 13 Jbeta primers were used. In the source study's methods: Later, roughly 86 million unique TCR beta chains were counted in an analysis, and approximately 9.9 million of them were shared. Generated by immunoSEQ multiplex PCR, the TCRdb table keeps only in-frame clones and is missing some. The DNA was the basis for D and trimming; V, J and clone size are from that table. The repertoire consists of about 50,000 clones, with approximately 72% occurring once and the leading ten covering around 8.4%. V shed 4 bases and J 6 bases; nucleotides not matched to a gene: 5. Germline values: CDR1 MNHEY, CDR2 SMNVEV (reference sequence). The CDR3 length is 14 residues.

The sequence came from a woman aged 45-60 years in good health and CMV-seronegative. The specimen was PBMCs. J is TRBJ2-3 and V is TRBV27; the match to TRBD2 covers 9 bases. The CDR3 coding sequence is TGTGCCAGCAGTTGGGCTAGCGGGGTGGATACGCAGTATTTT. Its protein is CASSWASGVDTQYF.